A single sample gave rise to the 10 T cell receptor beta chains below, sequenced in a study of blood T cell repertoires in COVID-19 (dated by TCRdb to 2020 to 2022). Libraries were built with the immunoSEQ multiplex PCR assay. TCRdb mirrors the immuneACCESS table, restricted to in-frame sequences. Some clones are absent from its copies; in checked studies, under half trace to an unresolved V gene, and the reason for the others is unknown. Present in this sample are roughly 100,000 clones, roughly 76% of which were seen just once. The top ten constitute around 4.7% of the sample. The sequenced sample was peripheral blood. These receptors were obtained from a man older than 75 with COVID-19, enrolled during active disease.

V usage is TRBV5-1 and J usage is TRBJ2-5; 10 bases map to TRBD2. The CDR3 consists of 14 residues. The ends lost 4 bases at V and 5 bases at J; junction bases unmatched: 5. The germline V gene has CDR1 SGHRS and CDR2 YFSETQ. CDR3: CASSLSGGRETQYF. CDR3 DNA sequence: TGCGCCAGCAGCCTTAGCGGGGGGCGGGAGACCCAGTACTTC.

The gene calls are TRBV11-2 and TRBJ2-1, with TRBD2 identical over 8 bases. V lost 5 bases and J lost 9; bases outside the gene matches: 12. The CDR3 runs 15 residues. From germline, CDR1 is SGHAT and CDR2 FQNNGV. DNA of the CDR3: TGTGCCAGCAGCCCAAGCTCCTTGGGACTAGGTGAGCAGTTCTTC. It is translated as CASSPSSLGLGEQFF.

This clone was recorded a few times. The rearrangement uses TRBV9 and TRBJ2-7; no clear D gene. This CDR3 spans 14 amino acids. CDR1 SGDLS and CDR2 YYNGEE come from the germline V gene. V was clipped by 3 bases and J by 2 bases, with 12 bases between them. The CDR3 is CASSDGLGPYEQYF. The CDR3 DNA reads TGTGCCAGCAGCGATGGATTGGGCCCCTACGAGCAGTACTTC. Full variable domain (rest looked up from reference TRBV9 and TRBJ2-7): DSGVTQTPKHLITATGQRVTLRCSPRSGDLSVYWYQQSLDQGLQFLIQYYNGEERAKGNILERFSAQQFPDLHSELNLSSLELGDSALYFCASSDGLGPYEQYFGPGTRLTVT.

The V call is TRBV7-2, the J call TRBJ1-1; TRBD1 agrees at 7 bases. The germline V gene has CDR1 SGHTA and CDR2 FQGNSA. Trimming cost V 4 bases and J 2 bases; bases outside gene matches: 4. The CDR3 covers 14 residues. The DNA for the CDR3 is TGTGCCAGCAGCTCCCGGGACAGTAACACTGAAGCTTTCTTT. Translating it yields CASSSRDSNTEAFF.

This rearrangement joins TRBV5-1 to TRBJ1-6, with TRBD1 as a possible D gene (5 bases). The V end lost 0 bases, the J end lost 10 bases, and 14 bases lay between the germline ends. The germline gives CDR1 SGHRS, CDR2 YFSETQ. This CDR3 contains 15 residues. CDR3 loop: CASSLDGRGGSPLHF. CDR3 in DNA: TGCGCCAGCAGCTTGGACGGACGGGGGGGATCACCCCTCCACTTT. Looking up the rest from reference TRBV5-1 and TRBJ1-6 gives the full variable domain: KAGVTQTPRYLIKTRGQQVTLSCSPISGHRSVSWYQQTPGQGLQFLFEYFSETQRNKGNFPGRFSGRQFSNSRSEMNVSTLELGDSALYLCASSLDGRGGSPLHFGNGTRLTVT.

This chain links TRBV29-1 with TRBJ1-2, with TRBD1 matching over 7 bases. J lost 8 bases, V lost 4 bases, and 10 bases had no gene match. The CDR3 consists of 13 residues. Germline CDR1 reads SQVTM; CDR2 reads ANQGSEA. The CDR3: CSVVNRQGGGYTF. CDR3 nucleotides: TGCAGCGTTGTAAACAGACAGGGCGGCGGCTACACCTTC.

The chain has TRBV11-3 and TRBJ2-1; 8 bases align to TRBD1. This CDR3 is 15 amino acids long. CDR1 SGHNT and CDR2 YENEEA come from the germline V gene. J was trimmed by 7 bases and V by 5 bases; bases with no gene match: 10. The CDR3 here is CASSQGQVVANEQFF. The CDR3 region has the DNA TGTGCCAGCAGCCAGGGACAGGTAGTAGCGAATGAGCAGTTCTTC.

A few counts support this clone. At the DNA level, this CDR3 is encoded by other sequences in the same sample as well. This chain joins TRBV7-9 and TRBJ2-5; 14 nucleotides line up with TRBD2. CDR1 and CDR2 (germline): SEHNR, FQNEAQ (reference sequence). The V and J ends lost 0 bases and 4 bases, in that order; junction bases with no gene match: 1. CDR3 length equals 16 residues. DNA for the CDR3: TGTGCCAGCAGCTTAGCCGGGACTAGCGGGGGAGAGACCCAGTACTTC. Protein product: CASSLAGTSGGETQYF.

The chain has TRBV29-1 and TRBJ2-4, with 7 bases fitting TRBD1. Germline loops: CDR1 SQVTM, CDR2 ANQGSEA. There are 11 residues in the CDR3. The V gene end was trimmed by 6 bases and the J gene end by 11 bases; junction bases not matched to a gene: 7. CDR3 sequence (DNA): TGCAGCGTCGAGACAGGGAATGTTCAGTACTTC. This encodes CSVETGNVQYF.

This chain connects TRBV5-1 to TRBJ2-3; 8 bases are shared with TRBD2. After removal of 5 bases from V and 4 bases from J, the junction contained 9 bases not matched to a gene. Germline V gives CDR1 SGHRS, CDR2 YFSETQ. The CDR3 totals 15 residues. CDR3: CASRLTSVEADTQYF. The CDR3 nucleotides read TGCGCCAGCAGATTGACTAGCGTCGAAGCAGATACGCAGTATTTT.